This T cell receptor (beta chain) originates from a study of Ad26.COV2.S vaccination and SARS-CoV-2 variants. The CDR3 spans 13 residues. Between the trimmed V and J ends, which lost 3 bases and 8 bases, there was a span of 14 bases. Germline CDR1 reads SGHRS; CDR2 reads YFSETQ. Libraries were prepared by immunoSEQ multiplex PCR; TCRdb keeps only in-frame clonotypes and omits some of them. This sample has 300,000 to 400,000 clones, with around 89% found just once. Treatment: around 19 received Ad26.COV2.S at low or high dose, single or two shots; about five received placebo; per-sample allocation not given. Samples came from day 63 after the first vaccine or placebo injection.

The chain combines TRBV5-1 with TRBJ1-1; TRBD1 is a possible D gene (5 bases). This specimen was peripheral blood, taken in a trial of Ad26.COV2.S vaccine versus placebo. The receptor comes from a person between 18 and 60 years old who received the Ad26.COV2.S COVID-19 vaccine or a placebo. The CDR3 nucleotides read TGCGCCAGCAGCTCGGTGGGACCCTTAGAAGCTTTCTTT. It yields the protein CASSSVGPLEAFF.